This T cell receptor beta chain originates from a study of vaccination effects on CD4 cells after COVID-19. Study outcomes and limitations: After vaccination, at late timepoints, clones induced by infection and by vaccine contracted markedly.

Viral peptide pools were used in the ViraFEST assay to expand antigen-specific CD4+ T cells, and sequencing came afterward. The authors isolated CD4+ T cells after roughly 10 days of culture. Vaccinated participants had no history of SARS-CoV-2 infection and tested negative for nucleocapsid antibodies. At days 3 and 7, half of the medium was exchanged for IL-2 medium. This CDR3 spans 13 amino acids. Germline values: CDR1 WSHSY, CDR2 SAAADI. V was clipped by 2 bases and J by 3 bases, with 8 bases between them. Some clones are missing from TCRdb's copy, which holds only in-frame ones; the method was immunoSEQ multiplex PCR. The sample consists of tens of thousands of clones, 55% to 75% of them appearing once. With regard to this clone: Antigen: not known.

This clonotype was sampled from a human donor who received a COVID-19 vaccine. The specimen comprised CD4+ T cells from PBMCs cultured with HCoV-OC43 spike peptides, sampled before COVID-19 vaccination. Sample subset: HCoV-OC43 spike overlapping peptide pool stimulation. The chain joins TRBV10-2 to TRBJ2-7; D might be TRBD1 (5 bases). The chain's CDR3 is CASSEKQDYEQYF. CDR3 in DNA: TGCGCCAGCAGTGAGAAACAGGACTACGAGCAGTACTTC.